This TCR beta chain is drawn from a study of technical replicates of blood from several donors. Germline V gives CDR1 SGDLS, CDR2 YYNGEE. The CDR3 spans 15 residues. The ends lost 4 bases at V and 4 bases at J; junction bases unmatched: 7. Clones were read by immunoSEQ multiplex PCR, and TCRdb kept only the in-frame ones, dropping some. The sample includes nearly 95,000 clones, around 96% of them seen just once. Sequenced material: T cells isolated from PBMCs. V is TRBV9 and J is TRBJ1-5, with TRBD1 matching 8 bases. This TCR derives from a human donor in good health. This CDR3 reads CASSSGQGLNQPQHF. The DNA for the CDR3 is TGTGCCAGCAGCAGCGGACAGGGCCTAAATCAGCCCCAGCATTTT. Filled out from reference TRBV9 and TRBJ1-5, the complete variable domain reads DSGVTQTPKHLITATGQRVTLRCSPRSGDLSVYWYQQSLDQGLQFLIQYYNGEERAKGNILERFSAQQFPDLHSELNLSSLELGDSALYFCASSSGQGLNQPQHFGDGTRLSIL.